Shown below are 6 T cell receptor beta chains from a single sample sequenced in a study of human T cells and chemical hapten exposure. TCRdb reprocessed the RACE reads via MiXCR and lists one record per CDR3 protein. This sample has about 47,000 distinct CDR3 sequences, with about 4.8% found just once. Specified time point: healthy volunteer bleed at 2 weeks. Total RNA extraction was carried out from unfractionated whole blood. What was sequenced was whole blood. The origin of the receptors is a human donor in good health. Some clones in this sample may be carry-over from other donors' samples.

This clonotype came up many times. The chain links TRBV28 to TRBJ1-2; D unresolved. The CDR3 runs 15 residues. The ends were cut back, 3 bases at V and 3 bases at J, with 14 bases in the middle. Germline lookup yields CDR1 MDHEN and CDR2 SYDVKM. CDR3: CASSFQTFTDYGYTF. CDR3 nucleotide sequence: TGTGCCAGCAGTTTCCAGACATTTACGGACTATGGCTACACCTTC.

The CDR3 spells CASVLYNEQFF. The CDR3 DNA reads as TGTGCCAGCGTCCTTTACAATGAGCAGTTCTTC. The chain recombines TRBV7-8 with TRBJ2-1; D unresolved. The CDR3 covers 11 residues. Trimming took 8 bases from V and 4 from J, leaving 6 bases between them. Per germline, CDR1 SGHVS and CDR2 FQNEAQ.

This chain links TRBV20-1 with TRBJ2-4; 7 bases fit TRBD2. Germline V gene lookup returns CDR1 DFQATT and CDR2 SNEGSKA (reference sequence). The J segment lost 5 bases and the V segment lost 6 bases, leaving 19 bases of the junction unmatched. The CDR3 is 17 amino acids. CDR3 amino acids: CSAPGFGRTNSENIQYF. In nucleotides, the CDR3 is TGCAGTGCCCCGGGGTTCGGGAGGACTAATTCGGAAAACATTCAGTACTTC.

In its sample, this clonotype was seen a few times. V usage is TRBV11-2 and J usage is TRBJ2-7, with D possibly matching TRBD2 (5 bases). The CDR3 runs 12 residues. Trimming removed 1 base at V and 6 bases at J, with 7 bases between. Germline CDR1 is SGHAT and CDR2 is FQNNGV. CDR3 sequence: CASSLGGPEQYF. The CDR3 DNA reads as TGTGCCAGCAGCTTAGGAGGGCCCGAGCAGTACTTC.

This clonotype was seen a single time. With a much larger clone just one base away, this may be a read error. The conserved phenylalanine or tryptophan is not found at the CDR3 terminus, so this likely reflects a read error. J is TRBJ2-7 and V is TRBV10-1, with D possibly matching TRBD2 (6 bases). The CDR3 has 14 amino acids. Trimming removed 2 bases at V and 2 bases at J, with 10 bases between. The germline V gene has CDR1 WNHNN and CDR2 SYGVQD (reference sequence). CDR3 nucleotides: TGCGCCAGCAGTGAGAGCGGGCGAGCCTACGAGCAGTACCTC. Protein sequence: CASSESGRAYEQYL.

This clonotype was seen at least ten times. The chain employs TRBV3-1 and TRBJ2-4; D uncertain. Deletions cut 2 bases from V and 3 bases from J, with 20 bases between. The CDR3 is 18 residues long. Germline V gives CDR1 LGHDT, CDR2 YNNKEL (reference sequence). The CDR3 spells CASSQIRDFLPVKNIQYF. Here the CDR3 DNA reads TGTGCCAGCAGCCAAATCCGCGATTTTCTTCCCGTCAAAAACATTCAGTACTTC. Together with reference TRBV3-1 and TRBJ2-4, the CDR3 gives the full variable domain: DTAVSQTPKYLVTQMGNDKSIKCEQNLGHDTMYWYKQDSKKFLKIMFSYNNKELIINETVPNRFSPKSPDKAHLNLHINSLELGDSAVYFCASSQIRDFLPVKNIQYFGAGTRLSVL.